The T cell receptor beta chain under discussion was sequenced for a study of cytomegalovirus exposure and HLA in healthy donors. Sequencing was performed with immunoSEQ multiplex PCR; in TCRdb, only in-frame clones are kept and a portion is missing. This table holds 150,000 to 200,000 clones, roughly 90% found once. The CDR3 runs 13 residues. Germline CDR1 and CDR2: MNHNS and SASEGT. V was cut by 6 bases and J by 4 bases, with 10 bases left in between. This receptor was taken from a woman aged 18-30 years in good health and CMV-seronegative. The sequenced material came from PBMCs. The genes are TRBV6-1 and TRBJ1-5, with D tentatively TRBD1 (6 bases). DNA of the CDR3: TGTGCCAGCAGGGCACAGGGTAATCAGCCCCAGCATTTT. Protein sequence: CASRAQGNQPQHF.